The clone carrying this T cell receptor beta chain was seen only once. Produced via immunoSEQ multiplex PCR; TCRdb's table is partial and in-frame only. The data show some 60,000 clones, more than 85% seen once. The record originates from a study of blood T cell repertoires in COVID-19. The CDR3 sequence is 17 residues long. V was cut by 3 bases and J by 2 bases, with 17 bases left in between. Germline V CDR1 and CDR2: SGHAT, FQNNGV. The specimen was peripheral blood. V and J are TRBV11-2 and TRBJ1-3; possibly TRBD1 for D (6 bases). The receptor comes from a man aged 65 to 79 with acute or convalescent COVID-19. The DNA for the CDR3 is TGTGCCAGCAGCTTCAGCCAGACCGGGACAACTGGAAACACCATATATTTT. This codes for CASSFSQTGTTGNTIYF.